One and the same sample provided the 12 T cell receptor beta chains below, sequenced in a study of shared clonotypes between healthy human individuals. Profiling relied on immunoSEQ multiplex PCR, and the TCRdb table lists in-frame clones only, not all of them. This sample carries under 2,500,000 clones, 90% to 96% of them seen once, and the ten largest clones take roughly 0.13%. Material for sequencing was naive CD4+ T cells sorted from blood. Subset here: CD45RA+ positively selected. The receptors come from a man aged 18 to 29 in good health.

This chain connects TRBV5-5 to TRBJ1-1; D gene unclear. CDR1 SGHKS and CDR2 YYEKEE come from the germline V gene (reference sequence). This CDR3 is built from 13 residues. V lost 4 bases, J lost 6 bases, and 13 bases lay in between. The CDR3: CASSGQEMSEAFF. CDR3 coding DNA: TGTGCCAGCAGCGGGCAGGAGATGTCTGAAGCTTTCTTT.

V and J are TRBV7-2 and TRBJ2-5; perhaps D is TRBD1 or TRBD2 (7 bases each). Trimming removed 5 bases at V and 4 bases at J, with 11 bases between. Per the germline V gene, CDR1 is SGHTA and CDR2 is FQGNSA. The CDR3 covers 13 residues. This CDR3 is CASSVRGGETQYF. The CDR3 DNA sequence: TGTGCCAGCAGCGTCAGGGGGGGAGAGACCCAGTACTTC.

In this sample, this clone turned up once. V usage is TRBV27 and J usage is TRBJ1-1; 9 bases are shared with TRBD1. Looked up from germline, CDR1 is MNHEY and CDR2 is SMNVEV (reference sequence). This CDR3 is 13 amino acids long. Trimming removed 6 bases from V and 4 bases from J; junction bases left unmatched: 3. Written as DNA, the CDR3 is TGTGCCAGCAGGGTACAGGGGGCCACTGAAGCTTTCTTT. This encodes CASRVQGATEAFF.

Concerning this clone: This specimen includes other DNA sequences encoding the same CDR3. The CDR3 DNA reads TGTGCCAGCAGCCCGCAAACGGGGGGCACCTATGGCTACACCTTC. Translation gives CASSPQTGGTYGYTF. V gene TRBV7-2 combines with J gene TRBJ1-2; a weak D match, TRBD1 (6 bases). V was trimmed by 5 bases and J by 4 bases, leaving 17 bases between them. Germline CDR1 and CDR2: SGHTA and FQGNSA. There are 15 residues in the CDR3.

In nucleotides, the CDR3 is TGTGCCTGGGCACCATCGGGGAAGCTAAATTATGGCTACACCTTC. It encodes CAWAPSGKLNYGYTF. V usage is TRBV30 and J usage is TRBJ1-2; D is undetermined. Germline V gene sequence: CDR1 GTSNPN, CDR2 SVGIG (reference sequence). Trimming left V 5 bases short and J 5 bases short, with 21 bases between. The CDR3 spans 15 residues.

The J gene is TRBJ2-7, the V gene TRBV18; 15 bases match TRBD2. In germline, CDR1 is KGHSH, CDR2 LQKENI. J was trimmed by 2 bases and V by 3 bases; bases with no gene match: 5. The CDR3 runs to 17 residues. The CDR3 nucleotides read TGTGCCAGCTCACCTTCCGGGACTAGCGGGGGGACCTACGAGCAGTACTTC. This encodes CASSPSGTSGGTYEQYF.

The CDR3 reads CASSPLAGGEETQYF. The CDR3 nucleotides read TGTGCCAGCAGCCCACTAGCGGGGGGGGAGGAGACCCAGTACTTC. The gene calls are TRBV6-5 and TRBJ2-5, with 13 bases matching TRBD2. The CDR3 has 15 amino acids. The V segment lost 6 bases and the J segment 5 bases; nucleotides outside the gene matches: 6. Per the germline V gene, CDR1 is MNHEY and CDR2 is SVGAGI.

The chain uses TRBV5-6 and TRBJ2-3; TRBD1 agrees at 7 bases. Germline CDR1 is SGHDT and CDR2 is YYEEEE. The CDR3 extends over 17 amino acids. Trimming cost V 0 bases and J 0 bases; bases outside gene matches: 7. In DNA, the CDR3 is TGTGCCAGCAGCTTGGCTACAAACAGGGGTAGCACAGATACGCAGTATTTT. Translated, it gives CASSLATNRGSTDTQYF.

The rearrangement uses TRBV4-3 and TRBJ2-7, with 10 positions matching TRBD1. There are 15 residues in the CDR3. V trimming: 5 bases; J trimming: 4 bases; junction bases outside the gene matches: 8. CDR1 and CDR2 from the germline V gene are LGHNA and YSLEER. The CDR3 bases are TGCGCCAGCAGCACACGGAAGGACAGGGGGTACGAGCAGTACTTC. It yields the protein CASSTRKDRGYEQYF.

The chain joins TRBV28 to TRBJ2-1; D perhaps matches TRBD2 (6 bases). Germline CDR1 is MDHEN and CDR2 is SYDVKM. V was clipped by 6 bases and J by 0 bases, with 15 bases between them. The CDR3 has 16 amino acids. The CDR3 here is CASRSGGEYSYNEQFF. In nucleotides, the CDR3 is TGTGCCAGCAGGTCCGGCGGGGAGTACTCCTACAATGAGCAGTTCTTC.

The chain combines TRBV19 with TRBJ1-2; 7 bases are a match to TRBD1. J lost 6 bases, V lost 5 bases, and 12 bases had no gene match. The CDR3 length is 15 residues. Germline V gene lookup returns CDR1 LNHDA and CDR2 SQIVND (reference sequence). CDR3 residues: CASSLLDRKVHGYTF. The CDR3 DNA reads TGTGCCAGTAGTCTCCTGGACAGGAAGGTTCATGGCTACACCTTC.

In its sample, this clone was seen once. This rearrangement joins TRBV11-3 to TRBJ2-5; 11 nucleotides line up with TRBD1. Germline V gene lookup returns CDR1 SGHNT and CDR2 YENEEA. The J segment lost 2 bases and the V segment lost 5 bases, leaving 4 bases of the junction unmatched. CDR3 size: 15 residues. CDR3 sequence: CASSPGQGEQETQYF. Written as DNA, the CDR3 is TGTGCCAGCAGCCCGGGACAGGGGGAACAAGAGACCCAGTACTTC.